This entry describes one T cell receptor beta chain. As yet, its antigen is unknown. Libraries were prepared by immunoSEQ multiplex PCR; TCRdb keeps only in-frame clonotypes and omits some of them. Among around 130,000 clones listed, 91% were seen once. The CDR3 extends over 16 amino acids. Germline CDR1 is LGHNA and CDR2 is YSLEER. With 3 bases clipped from V and 15 bases from J, the junction kept 11 bases outside the gene matches. This sample is drawn from a study of T cell responses to AZD1222 COVID-19 vaccine. Regarding the study as a whole: With two AZD1222 doses given, Spike-specific TCR breadth and depth both rose. Most donors were white British and more were female, and clonal diversity was possibly underestimated. Of the AZD1222 recipients, only six or seven were seropositive at baseline.

V usage is TRBV4-3 and J usage is TRBJ2-4, with TRBD2 matching over 16 bases. The sequencing used peripheral blood, collected 28 days after the second AZD1222 dose. The receptor was isolated from an adult who received the AZD1222 COVID-19 vaccine. This chain's CDR3 is CASSHSSGTSGRAGYF. The CDR3 DNA reads TGCGCCAGCAGCCATTCCTCCGGGACTAGCGGGAGGGCAGGGTACTTC.